This TCR beta chain was identified in a study of human T cells and chemical hapten exposure. In TCRdb, the RACE reads were re-called with MiXCR into one record per CDR3 protein. The data hold about 56,000 distinct CDR3 sequences, with roughly a tenth observed a single time. General study findings and limits: Controls formed significantly fewer large CDR3 similarity clusters than expanded TCRs did.

This clonotype was detected many times. As yet, its antigen is unknown. One end of the junction varies from germline; a read error may be responsible. The time point is: patch test 1, 2 weeks after DPC sensitization. Treatment specified: therapeutic diphenylcyclopropenone sensitization with weekly scalp DPC. The authors' total RNA extraction used unfractionated whole blood. This CDR3 contains 14 residues. The chain combines TRBV12-3 or TRBV12-4 with TRBJ2-5; TRBD2 matches 12 bases. The TCR comes from a woman in her thirties or forties with alopecia areata. Some clones in this sample may be carry-over from other donors' samples. The source material was whole blood, sampled in connection with sensitization to the hapten diphenylcyclopropenone (DPC). This CDR3 is CASSLAGGRPDQYF. The CDR3, as DNA: TGTGCCAGCAGTCTAGCGGGGGGGCGACCCGACCAGTACTTC.